The 11 T cell receptor beta chains below come from one sample, sequenced in a study of cytomegalovirus exposure and HLA in healthy donors. Vbeta (60) and Jbeta (13) primers were used in the PCR. Assay used: immunoSEQ multiplex PCR; TCRdb lists only in-frame clones, some missing. Among some 99,000 clones, under 75% were seen once, and the ten largest hold 1.2%. The specimen sequenced was PBMCs. The receptors come from a female donor in good health and CMV-seronegative.

This clone showed up just a few times. The chain recombines TRBV11-3 with TRBJ1-5; D call uncertain. Trimming took 1 base from V and 6 from J, leaving 7 bases between them. The CDR3 runs 13 residues. CDR1 SGHNT and CDR2 YENEEA come from the germline V gene. This CDR3 is CASSLAPGQPQHF. Here the CDR3 DNA reads TGTGCCAGCAGCTTAGCCCCGGGTCAGCCCCAGCATTTT.

V usage is TRBV19 and J usage is TRBJ2-7; 9 bases fit TRBD1. V shed 3 bases and J 2 bases; nucleotides not matched to a gene: 11. The CDR3 is made up of 17 amino acids. From germline, CDR1 is LNHDA and CDR2 SQIVND (reference sequence). CDR3 coding DNA: TGTGCCAGTAGTATGGCGGGACAGGGTTTGGGCCCCTACGAGCAGTACTTC. Amino acid sequence: CASSMAGQGLGPYEQYF. The entire variable domain, with the rest obtained from reference TRBV19 and TRBJ2-7, is as follows: DGGITQSPKYLFRKEGQNVTLSCEQNLNHDAMYWYRQDPGQGLRLIYYSQIVNDFQKGDIAEGYSVSREKKESFPLTVTSAQKNPTAFYLCASSMAGQGLGPYEQYFGPGTRLTVT.

The chain couples TRBV28 to TRBJ2-6; 10 nucleotides line up with TRBD1. V lost 4 bases to trimming and J lost 3 bases; unmatched junction nucleotides: 9. The CDR3 extends over 18 amino acids. The germline V gene has CDR1 MDHEN and CDR2 SYDVKM. CDR3 amino acids: CASSSLGQGYGGANVLTF. The CDR3 DNA sequence: TGTGCCAGCAGTTCCCTGGGACAGGGGTATGGTGGGGCCAACGTCCTGACTTTC.

V and J are TRBV5-1 and TRBJ1-2; D is perhaps TRBD1 (6 bases). Deletions cut 5 bases from V and 4 bases from J, with 21 bases between. Per the germline V gene, CDR1 is SGHRS and CDR2 is YFSETQ. CDR3 size: 16 residues. CDR3 residues: CASRSTGPEVSYGYTF. The DNA of the CDR3 is TGCGCCAGCAGATCGACAGGTCCAGAAGTCTCCTATGGCTACACCTTC.

The chain has TRBV2 and TRBJ1-1; 9 nucleotides align to TRBD1. With 6 bases clipped from V and 11 bases from J, the junction kept 19 bases outside the gene matches. The CDR3 has 16 residues. From germline, CDR1 is SNHLY and CDR2 FYNNEI. The CDR3: CASRTPTGGQIATAFF. The CDR3 DNA is TGTGCCAGCAGGACCCCCACAGGGGGCCAAATCGCGACGGCTTTCTTT. The full variable domain, rest sourced from reference TRBV2 and TRBJ1-1, is EPEVTQTPSHQVTQMGQEVILRCVPISNHLYFYWYRQILGQKVEFLVSFYNNEISEKSEIFDDQFSVERPDGSNFTLKIRSTKLEDSAMYFCASRTPTGGQIATAFFGQGTRLTVV.

This clone occurred a few times. The chain has TRBV28 and TRBJ1-2; tentative D call: TRBD1 (5 bases). CDR3 size: 14 residues. V gave up 5 bases and J gave up 4 bases, with 14 bases separating them. Germline CDR1 reads MDHEN; CDR2 reads SYDVKM. CDR3 in DNA: TGTGCCAGCAGTGGAGGGGATGCCCCCTATGGCTACACCTTC. Amino acid sequence: CASSGGDAPYGYTF.

There are a few counts of this clone. V is TRBV30 and J is TRBJ1-6; D uncertain. Trimming left V 2 bases short and J 3 bases short, with 2 bases between. CDR1 GTSNPN and CDR2 SVGIG come from the germline V gene (reference sequence). This CDR3 region has 12 residues. For the CDR3, the DNA is TGTGCCTGGAGTCTCTATAATTCACCCCTCCACTTT. Protein sequence: CAWSLYNSPLHF.

The chain is built from TRBV6-1 and TRBJ2-5; D perhaps matches TRBD1 (5 bases). V was shortened by 1 base and J by 1 base, with 7 bases between the two germline ends. The CDR3 loop spans 14 amino acids. From germline, CDR1 is MNHNS and CDR2 SASEGT. CDR3 DNA sequence: TGTGCCAGCAGTGAAGGGGGCACCCAAGAGACCCAGTACTTC. Amino acid sequence: CASSEGGTQETQYF.

The gene calls are TRBV27 and TRBJ1-1; a possible D gene is TRBD1 (6 bases). CDR1 MNHEY and CDR2 SMNVEV come from the germline V gene (reference sequence). CDR3 size: 13 residues. Trimming removed 5 bases from V and 4 bases from J, with 11 bases in between. The CDR3 protein is CASSLRGGTEAFF. The DNA for the CDR3 is TGTGCCAGCAGTCTCAGGGGCGGCACTGAAGCTTTCTTT.

A few counts support this clone. This sequence joins TRBV7-9 and TRBJ1-2, with D perhaps TRBD1 (5 bases). Germline CDR1 reads SEHNR; CDR2 reads FQNEAQ (reference sequence). V gave up 5 bases and J gave up 6 bases, with 13 bases separating them. The CDR3 totals 13 residues. The CDR3 DNA is TGTGCCAGCAGCAGAACAGGAGCCAATGGCTACACCTTC. This gives the protein CASSRTGANGYTF.

The rearrangement joins TRBV4-1 to TRBJ1-5; D is uncertain. CDR1 and CDR2 (germline): MGHRA, YSYEKL. The CDR3 has 13 amino acids. The V end was cut by 1 base, the J end by 5 bases, with 6 bases between. The CDR3 loop is CASSQARDQPQHF. CDR3 coding DNA: TGCGCCAGCAGCCAAGCTCGGGATCAGCCCCAGCATTTT.